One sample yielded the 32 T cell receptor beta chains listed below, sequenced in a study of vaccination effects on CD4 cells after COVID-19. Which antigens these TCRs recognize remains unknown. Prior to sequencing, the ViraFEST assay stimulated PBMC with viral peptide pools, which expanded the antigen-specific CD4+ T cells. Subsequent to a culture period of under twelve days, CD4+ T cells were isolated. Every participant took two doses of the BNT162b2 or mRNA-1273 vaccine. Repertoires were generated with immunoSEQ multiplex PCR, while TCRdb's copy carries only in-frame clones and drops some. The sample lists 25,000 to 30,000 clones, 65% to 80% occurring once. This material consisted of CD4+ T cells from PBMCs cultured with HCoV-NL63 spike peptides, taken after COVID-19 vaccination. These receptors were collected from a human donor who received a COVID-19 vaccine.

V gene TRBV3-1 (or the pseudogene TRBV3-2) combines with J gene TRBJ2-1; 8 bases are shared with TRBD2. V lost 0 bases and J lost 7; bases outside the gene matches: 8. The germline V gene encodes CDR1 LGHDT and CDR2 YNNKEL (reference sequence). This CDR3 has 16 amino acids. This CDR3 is CASSQEGAGAANEQFF. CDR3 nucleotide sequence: TGTGCCAGCAGCCAAGAAGGAGCGGGAGCTGCTAATGAGCAGTTCTTC.

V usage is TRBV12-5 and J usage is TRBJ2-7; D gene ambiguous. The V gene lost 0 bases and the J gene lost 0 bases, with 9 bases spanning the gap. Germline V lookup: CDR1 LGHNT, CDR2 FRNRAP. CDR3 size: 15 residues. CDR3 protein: CASGLVRGSSYEQYF. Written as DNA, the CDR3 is TGTGCTAGTGGTTTGGTACGTGGCAGCTCCTACGAGCAGTACTTC.

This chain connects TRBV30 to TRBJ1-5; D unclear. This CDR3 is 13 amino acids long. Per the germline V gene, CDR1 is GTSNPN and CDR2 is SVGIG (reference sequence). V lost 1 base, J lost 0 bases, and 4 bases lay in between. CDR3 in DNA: TGTGCCTGGAGTGAAGATAGCAATCAGCCCCAGCATTTT. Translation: CAWSEDSNQPQHF.

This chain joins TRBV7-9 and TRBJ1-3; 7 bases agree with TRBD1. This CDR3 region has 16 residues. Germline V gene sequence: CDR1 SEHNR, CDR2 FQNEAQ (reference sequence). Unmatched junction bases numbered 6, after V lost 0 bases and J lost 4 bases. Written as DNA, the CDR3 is TGTGCCAGCAGCTTAGCTCCAGGACAGGAGGGAAACACCATATATTTT. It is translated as CASSLAPGQEGNTIYF.

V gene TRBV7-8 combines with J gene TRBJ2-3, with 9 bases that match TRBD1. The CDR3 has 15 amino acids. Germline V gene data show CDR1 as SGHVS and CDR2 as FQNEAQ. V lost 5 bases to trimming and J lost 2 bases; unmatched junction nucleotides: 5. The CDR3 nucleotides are TGTGCCAGCAGCCCCGGACAGGGGAACACAGATACGCAGTATTTT. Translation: CASSPGQGNTDTQYF.

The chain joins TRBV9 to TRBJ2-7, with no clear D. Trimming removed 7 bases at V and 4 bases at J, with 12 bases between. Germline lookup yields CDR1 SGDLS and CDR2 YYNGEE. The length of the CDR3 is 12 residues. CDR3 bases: TGTGCCAGCGCTAACACCCAATACGAGCAGTACTTC. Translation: CASANTQYEQYF. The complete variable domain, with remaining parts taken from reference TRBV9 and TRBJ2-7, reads DSGVTQTPKHLITATGQRVTLRCSPRSGDLSVYWYQQSLDQGLQFLIQYYNGEERAKGNILERFSAQQFPDLHSELNLSSLELGDSALYFCASANTQYEQYFGPGTRLTVT.

CDR3 bases: TGCGCCAGCAGCTTGGGCACACAGGGGGGTATATACTACGAGCAGTACTTC. Translating gives CASSLGTQGGIYYEQYF. J is TRBJ2-7 and V is TRBV5-1; 8 nucleotides align to TRBD1. The CDR3 contains 17 residues. The J segment lost 3 bases and the V segment lost 0 bases, leaving 11 bases of the junction unmatched. CDR1 is SGHRS and CDR2 is YFSETQ in the germline V gene.

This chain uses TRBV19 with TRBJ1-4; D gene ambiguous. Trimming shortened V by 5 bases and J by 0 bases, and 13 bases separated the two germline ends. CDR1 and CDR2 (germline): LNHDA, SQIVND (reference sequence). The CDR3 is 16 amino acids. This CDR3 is CASSEYTVTTNEKLFF. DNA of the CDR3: TGTGCCAGTAGTGAATACACCGTGACAACTAATGAAAAACTGTTTTTT.

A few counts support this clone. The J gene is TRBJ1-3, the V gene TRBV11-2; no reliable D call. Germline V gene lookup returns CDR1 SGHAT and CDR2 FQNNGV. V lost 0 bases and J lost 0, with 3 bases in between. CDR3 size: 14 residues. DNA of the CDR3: TGTGCCAGCAGCTTAGATTTCTCTGGAAACACCATATATTTT. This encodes CASSLDFSGNTIYF.

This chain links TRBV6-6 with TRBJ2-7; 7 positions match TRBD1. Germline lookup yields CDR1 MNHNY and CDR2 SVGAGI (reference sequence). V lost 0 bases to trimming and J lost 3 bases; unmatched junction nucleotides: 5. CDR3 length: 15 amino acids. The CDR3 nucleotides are TGTGCCAGCAGTTACTCGGGGGCAGGGGGCTACGAGCAGTACTTC. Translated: CASSYSGAGGYEQYF.

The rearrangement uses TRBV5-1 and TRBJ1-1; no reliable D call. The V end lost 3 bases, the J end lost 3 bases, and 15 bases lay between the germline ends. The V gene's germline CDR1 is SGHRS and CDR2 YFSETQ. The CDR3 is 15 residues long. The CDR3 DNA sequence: TGCGCCAGCAGCTCCCAAGGATTCGGGGACACTGAAGCTTTCTTT. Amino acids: CASSSQGFGDTEAFF.

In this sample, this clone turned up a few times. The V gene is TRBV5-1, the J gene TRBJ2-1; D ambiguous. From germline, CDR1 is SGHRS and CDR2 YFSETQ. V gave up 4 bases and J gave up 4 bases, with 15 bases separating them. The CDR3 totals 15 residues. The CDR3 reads CASSRPTERYNEQFF. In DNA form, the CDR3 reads TGCGCCAGCAGCCGGCCTACCGAGAGATACAATGAGCAGTTCTTC.

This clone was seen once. The CDR3 loop is CATTPGLAPLGTDTQYF. CDR3 DNA: TGCGCCACCACGCCCGGACTTGCCCCCCTTGGGACAGATACGCAGTATTTT. This chain uses TRBV5-1 with TRBJ2-3; a possible D gene is TRBD2 (5 bases). Germline CDR1 and CDR2: SGHRS and YFSETQ. V was cut by 9 bases and J by 3 bases, with 26 bases left in between. The CDR3 loop spans 17 amino acids.

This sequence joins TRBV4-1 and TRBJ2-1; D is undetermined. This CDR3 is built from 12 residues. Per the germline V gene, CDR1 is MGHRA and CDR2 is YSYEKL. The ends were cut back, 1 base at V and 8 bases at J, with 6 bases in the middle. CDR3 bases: TGCGCCAGCAGCCAAGTCCACGATGAGCAGTTCTTC. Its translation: CASSQVHDEQFF.

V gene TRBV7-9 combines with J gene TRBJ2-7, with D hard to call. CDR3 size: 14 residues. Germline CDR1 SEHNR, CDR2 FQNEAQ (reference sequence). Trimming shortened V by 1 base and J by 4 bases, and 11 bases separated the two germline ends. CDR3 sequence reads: CASSLDAGVYEQYF. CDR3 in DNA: TGTGCCAGCAGCTTAGACGCTGGGGTGTACGAGCAGTACTTC.

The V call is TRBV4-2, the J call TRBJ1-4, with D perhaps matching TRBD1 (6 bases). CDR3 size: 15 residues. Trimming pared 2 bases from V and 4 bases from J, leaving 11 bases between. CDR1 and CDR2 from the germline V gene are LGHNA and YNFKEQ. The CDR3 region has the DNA TGTGCCAGCAGCCAAACGACAGGTGTTAATGAAAAACTGTTTTTT. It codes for CASSQTTGVNEKLFF.

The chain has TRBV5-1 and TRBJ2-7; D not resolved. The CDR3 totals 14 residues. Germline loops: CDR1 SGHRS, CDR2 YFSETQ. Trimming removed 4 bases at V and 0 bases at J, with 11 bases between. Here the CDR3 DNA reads TGCGCCAGCAGCGATCGGGCAGCCTCCTACGAGCAGTACTTC. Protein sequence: CASSDRAASYEQYF.

This CDR3 reads CASSIQGSEQYF. The CDR3, as DNA: TGTGCCAGTAGTATTCAGGGAAGCGAGCAGTACTTC. The chain is built from TRBV19 and TRBJ2-7; a weak D match, TRBD1 (5 bases). The V gene's germline CDR1 is LNHDA and CDR2 SQIVND (reference sequence). Deletions cut 3 bases from V and 6 bases from J, with 9 bases between. There are 12 residues in the CDR3.

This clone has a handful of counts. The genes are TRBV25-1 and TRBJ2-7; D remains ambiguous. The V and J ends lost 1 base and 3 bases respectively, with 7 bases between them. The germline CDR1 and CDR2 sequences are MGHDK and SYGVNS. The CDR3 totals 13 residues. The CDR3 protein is CASSELGLYEQYF. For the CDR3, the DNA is TGTGCCAGCAGTGAATTAGGTCTCTACGAGCAGTACTTC.

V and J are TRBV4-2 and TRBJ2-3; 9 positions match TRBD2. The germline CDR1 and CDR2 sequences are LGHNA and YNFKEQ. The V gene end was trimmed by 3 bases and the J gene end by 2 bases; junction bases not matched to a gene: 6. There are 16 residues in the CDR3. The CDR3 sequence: CASSHWGGGDTDTQYF. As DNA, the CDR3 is TGTGCCAGCAGCCATTGGGGCGGGGGGGACACAGATACGCAGTATTTT.

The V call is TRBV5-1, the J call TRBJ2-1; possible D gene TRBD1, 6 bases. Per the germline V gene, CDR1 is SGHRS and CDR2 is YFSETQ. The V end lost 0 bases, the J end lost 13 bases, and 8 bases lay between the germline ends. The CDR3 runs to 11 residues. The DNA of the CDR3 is TGCGCCAGCAGCTTGGAGGGGGACCAGTTCTTC. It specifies CASSLEGDQFF.

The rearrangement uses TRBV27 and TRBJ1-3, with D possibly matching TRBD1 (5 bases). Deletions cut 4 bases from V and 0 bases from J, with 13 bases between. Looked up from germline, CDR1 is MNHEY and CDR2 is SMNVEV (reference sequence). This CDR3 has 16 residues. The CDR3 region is CASSSAGTFSGNTIYF. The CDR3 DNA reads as TGTGCCAGCAGTTCCGCCGGGACCTTCTCTGGAAACACCATATATTTT.

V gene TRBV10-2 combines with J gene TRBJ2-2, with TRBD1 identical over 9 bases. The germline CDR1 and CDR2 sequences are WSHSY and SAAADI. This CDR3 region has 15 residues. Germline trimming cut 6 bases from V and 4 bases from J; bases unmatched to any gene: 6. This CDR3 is CASRTGGASTGELFF. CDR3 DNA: TGCGCCAGCAGAACAGGGGGCGCTTCCACCGGGGAGCTGTTTTTT.

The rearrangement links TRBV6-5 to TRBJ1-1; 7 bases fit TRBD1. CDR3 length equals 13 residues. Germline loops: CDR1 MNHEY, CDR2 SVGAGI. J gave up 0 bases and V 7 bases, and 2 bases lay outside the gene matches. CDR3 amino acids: CASNRGLNTEAFF. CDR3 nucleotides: TGTGCCAGCAATAGGGGGCTGAACACTGAAGCTTTCTTT.

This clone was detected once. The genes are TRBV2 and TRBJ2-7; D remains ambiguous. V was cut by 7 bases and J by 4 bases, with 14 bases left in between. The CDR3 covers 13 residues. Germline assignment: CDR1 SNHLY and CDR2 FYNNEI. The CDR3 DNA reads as TGTGCCAGCACAGCACAGATTCAATACGAGCAGTACTTC. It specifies CASTAQIQYEQYF.

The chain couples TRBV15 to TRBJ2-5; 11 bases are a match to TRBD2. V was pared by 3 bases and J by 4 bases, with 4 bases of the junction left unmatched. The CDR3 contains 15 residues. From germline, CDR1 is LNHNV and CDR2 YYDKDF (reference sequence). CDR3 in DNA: TGTGCCACCAGCAGGGGTCTAGCGGGAGGAGAGACCCAGTACTTC. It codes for CATSRGLAGGETQYF.

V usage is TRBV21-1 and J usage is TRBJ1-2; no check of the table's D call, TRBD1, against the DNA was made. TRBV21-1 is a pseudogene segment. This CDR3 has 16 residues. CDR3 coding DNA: TGTGCCAGCAGCAAACTGCGCAGGGGGCAGGTCTATGGCTACACCTTC. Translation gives CASSKLRRGQVYGYTF.

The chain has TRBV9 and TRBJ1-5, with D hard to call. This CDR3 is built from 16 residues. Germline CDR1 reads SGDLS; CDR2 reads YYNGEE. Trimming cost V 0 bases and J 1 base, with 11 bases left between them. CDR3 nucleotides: TGTGCCAGCAGCGTAGAAAACATCGGAAGCAATCAGCCCCAGCATTTT. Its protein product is CASSVENIGSNQPQHF.

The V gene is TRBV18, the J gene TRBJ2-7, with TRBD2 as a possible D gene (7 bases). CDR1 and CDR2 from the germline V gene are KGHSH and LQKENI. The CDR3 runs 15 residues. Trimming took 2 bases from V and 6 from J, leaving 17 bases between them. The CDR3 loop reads CASSPGTGRGSEQYF. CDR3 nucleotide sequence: TGTGCCAGCTCACCAGGAACAGGGAGGGGATCCGAGCAGTACTTC.

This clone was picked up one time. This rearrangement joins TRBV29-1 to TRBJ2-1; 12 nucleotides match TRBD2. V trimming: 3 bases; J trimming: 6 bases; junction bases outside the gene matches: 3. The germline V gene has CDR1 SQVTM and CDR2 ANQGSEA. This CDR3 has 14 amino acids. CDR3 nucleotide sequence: TGCAGCGTTGACGCACTAGCGGGAGGCAATGAGCAGTTCTTC. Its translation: CSVDALAGGNEQFF.

CDR3 bases: TGTGCCAGCAGCCAAGATGCGTGGAGCTCCTACAATGAGCAGTTCTTC. It encodes CASSQDAWSSYNEQFF. J is TRBJ2-1 and V is TRBV3-1 (or the pseudogene TRBV3-2), with D uncertain. The CDR3 consists of 16 residues. Germline V CDR1 and CDR2: LGHDT, YNNKEL (reference sequence). With 0 bases removed from V and 0 bases from J, the gap between germline ends came to 9 bases.

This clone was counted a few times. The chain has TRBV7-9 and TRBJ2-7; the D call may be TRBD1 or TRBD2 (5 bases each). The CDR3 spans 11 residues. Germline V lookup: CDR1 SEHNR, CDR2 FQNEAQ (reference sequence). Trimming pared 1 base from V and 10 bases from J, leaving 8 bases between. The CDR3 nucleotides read TGTGCCAGCAGCTTAGGGGACGGTCAGTACTTC. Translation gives CASSLGDGQYF.